These T cell receptor beta chains were read from a single sample in a study of cytomegalovirus exposure and HLA in healthy donors. The data were produced by immunoSEQ multiplex PCR, yet TCRdb's version contains in-frame clones alone and is incomplete. Here the sample table reports about 190,000 clones. Input material: PBMCs. Source of these receptors: a woman in her 30s in good health and CMV-seropositive. The CDR3 runs from the conserved cysteine through the conserved F or W. Each record gives: D gene, J gene, V gene, CDR3 protein, CDR3 DNA. D genes are given only for firm matches.

- | TRBJ2-5 | TRBV5-6 | CASSHFRGETQYF | TGTGCCAGCAGCCATTTCCGGGGGGAGACCCAGTACTTC
- | TRBJ2-3 | TRBV10-2 | CASSETGGSDTQYF | TGCGCCAGCAGTGAGACGGGGGGCTCTGATACGCAGTATTTT
TRBD1 | TRBJ2-7 | TRBV6-1 | CASSEPGQGGEQYF | TGTGCCAGCAGTGAACCGGGACAGGGTGGCGAGCAGTACTTC
- | TRBJ2-7 | TRBV2 | CASSELARDIYEQYF | TGTGCCAGCAGTGAACTGGCCAGGGACATCTACGAGCAGTACTTC
- | TRBJ2-1 | TRBV9 | CASSPPAGLHNEQFF | TGTGCCAGCAGCCCTCCGGCGGGGTTACACAATGAGCAGTTCTTC
TRBD1 | TRBJ2-2 | TRBV5-1 | CASSLAPGQGNTGELFF | TGCGCCAGCAGCTTGGCTCCGGGACAGGGGAACACCGGGGAGCTGTTTTTT
TRBD1 | TRBJ2-6 | TRBV5-1 | CASSLTRQGPGANVLTF | TGCGCCAGCAGCTTGACGAGACAGGGACCCGGGGCCAACGTCCTGACTTTC
- | TRBJ1-1 | TRBV10-2 | CASQDTEAFF | TGCGCCAGCCAGGACACTGAAGCTTTCTTT
- | TRBJ2-5 | TRBV2 | CASTFAGAPQETQYF | TGTGCCAGCACCTTTGCGGGGGCGCCCCAGGAGACCCAGTACTTC
TRBD1 | TRBJ1-4 | TRBV7-9 | CASSPGTEGEKLFF | TGTGCCAGCAGTCCCGGGACAGAAGGTGAAAAACTGTTTTTT
TRBD2 | TRBJ2-1 | TRBV9 | CASSERGTVPSSYNEQFF | TGTGCCAGCAGCGAGCGGGGGACTGTGCCTAGCTCCTACAATGAGCAGTTCTTC
- | TRBJ2-3 | TRBV9 | CASSVGASADTDTQYF | TGTGCCAGCAGCGTAGGGGCTAGCGCAGACACAGATACGCAGTATTTT
TRBD2 | TRBJ2-1 | TRBV5-1 | CASIPLAGNNEQFF | TGCGCCAGCATCCCCCTAGCGGGAAATAATGAGCAGTTCTTC
TRBD1 | TRBJ1-5 | TRBV15 | CATTNGQGANQPQHF | TGTGCCACCACTAATGGACAGGGGGCCAATCAGCCCCAGCATTTT